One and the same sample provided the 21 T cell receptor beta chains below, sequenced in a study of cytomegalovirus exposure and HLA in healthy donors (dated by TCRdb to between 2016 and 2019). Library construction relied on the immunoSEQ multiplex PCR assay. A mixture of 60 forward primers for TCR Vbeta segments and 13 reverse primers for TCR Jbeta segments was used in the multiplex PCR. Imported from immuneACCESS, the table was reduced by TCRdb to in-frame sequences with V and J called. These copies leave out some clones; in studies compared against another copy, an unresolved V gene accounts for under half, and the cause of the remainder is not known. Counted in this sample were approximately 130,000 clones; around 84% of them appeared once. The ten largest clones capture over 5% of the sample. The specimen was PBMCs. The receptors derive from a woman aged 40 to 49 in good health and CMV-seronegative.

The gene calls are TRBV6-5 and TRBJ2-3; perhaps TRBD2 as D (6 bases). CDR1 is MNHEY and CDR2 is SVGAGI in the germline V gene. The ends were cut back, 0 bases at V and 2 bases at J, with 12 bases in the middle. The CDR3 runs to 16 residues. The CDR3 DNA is TGTGCCAGCAGTTACTCAGGCCTAGCGCTCACAGATACGCAGTATTTT. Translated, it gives CASSYSGLALTDTQYF.

CDR3 protein: CASTPGGANVLTF. The CDR3 nucleotides read TGCGCCAGCACACCGGGTGGGGCCAACGTCCTGACTTTC. This chain connects TRBV5-1 to TRBJ2-6, with unresolved D. The CDR3 is 13 amino acids. Germline CDR1 reads SGHRS; CDR2 reads YFSETQ. V gave up 6 bases and J gave up 3 bases, with 7 bases separating them. The full variable domain, rest sourced from reference TRBV5-1 and TRBJ2-6, is KAGVTQTPRYLIKTRGQQVTLSCSPISGHRSVSWYQQTPGQGLQFLFEYFSETQRNKGNFPGRFSGRQFSNSRSEMNVSTLELGDSALYLCASTPGGANVLTFGAGSRLTVL.

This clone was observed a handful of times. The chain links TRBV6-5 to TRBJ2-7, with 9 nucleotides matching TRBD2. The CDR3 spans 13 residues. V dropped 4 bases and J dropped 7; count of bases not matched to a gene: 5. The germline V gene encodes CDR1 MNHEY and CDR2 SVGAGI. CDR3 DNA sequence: TGTGCCAGCAGTTCTAGCGGGAATTTGGAGCAGTACTTC. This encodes CASSSSGNLEQYF.

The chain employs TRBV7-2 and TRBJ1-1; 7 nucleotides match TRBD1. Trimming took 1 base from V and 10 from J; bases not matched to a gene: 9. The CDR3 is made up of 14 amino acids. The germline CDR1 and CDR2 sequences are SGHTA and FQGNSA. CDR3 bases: TGTGCCAGCAGCTTAGAAAGGGGGCGCGGAAGAGCTTTCTTT. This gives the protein CASSLERGRGRAFF.

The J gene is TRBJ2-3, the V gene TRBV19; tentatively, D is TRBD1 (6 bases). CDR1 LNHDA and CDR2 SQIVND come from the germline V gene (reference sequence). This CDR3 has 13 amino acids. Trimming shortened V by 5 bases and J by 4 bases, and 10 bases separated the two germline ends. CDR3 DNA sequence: TGTGCCAGTAGTGGGGGCGGTCCAGATACGCAGTATTTT. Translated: CASSGGGPDTQYF.

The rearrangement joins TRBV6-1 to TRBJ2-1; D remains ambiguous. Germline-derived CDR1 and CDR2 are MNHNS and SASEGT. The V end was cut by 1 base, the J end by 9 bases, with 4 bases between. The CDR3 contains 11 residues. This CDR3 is CASSEVREQFF. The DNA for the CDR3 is TGTGCCAGCAGTGAAGTCCGTGAGCAGTTCTTC.

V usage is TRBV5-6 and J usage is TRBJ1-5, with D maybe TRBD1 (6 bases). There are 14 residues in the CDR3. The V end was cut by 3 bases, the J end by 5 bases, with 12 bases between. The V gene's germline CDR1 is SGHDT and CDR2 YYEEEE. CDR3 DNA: TGTGCCAGCAGCTCGCAGGGGAGGGATCAGCCCCAGCATTTT. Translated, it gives CASSSQGRDQPQHF. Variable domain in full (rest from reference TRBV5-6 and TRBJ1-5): DAGVTQSPTHLIKTRGQQVTLRCSPKSGHDTVSWYQQALGQGPQFIFQYYEEEERQRGNFPDRFSGHQFPNYSSELNVNALLLGDSALYLCASSSQGRDQPQHFGDGTRLSIL.

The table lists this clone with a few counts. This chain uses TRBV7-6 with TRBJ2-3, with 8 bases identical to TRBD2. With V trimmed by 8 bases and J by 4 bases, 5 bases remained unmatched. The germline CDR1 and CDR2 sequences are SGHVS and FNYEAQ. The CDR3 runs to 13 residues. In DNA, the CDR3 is TGTGCCAGCGCTGACGGGAGGGCAGATACGCAGTATTTT. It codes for CASADGRADTQYF.

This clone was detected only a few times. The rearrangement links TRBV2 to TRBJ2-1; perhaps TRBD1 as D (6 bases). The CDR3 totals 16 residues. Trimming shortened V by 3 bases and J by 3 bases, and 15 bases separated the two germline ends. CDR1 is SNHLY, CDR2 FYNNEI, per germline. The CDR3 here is CASSDVVPGDYNEQFF. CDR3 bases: TGTGCCAGCAGTGACGTTGTGCCAGGGGACTACAATGAGCAGTTCTTC.

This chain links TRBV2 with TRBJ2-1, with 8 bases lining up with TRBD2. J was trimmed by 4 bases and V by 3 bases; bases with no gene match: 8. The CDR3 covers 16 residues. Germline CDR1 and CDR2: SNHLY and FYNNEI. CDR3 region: CASSDWLREGYNEQFF. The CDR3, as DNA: TGTGCCAGCAGTGACTGGTTACGGGAGGGATACAATGAGCAGTTCTTC.

The CDR3 DNA follows: TGTGCCAGCAGACAAACAGGCGGGGAGCTGTTTTTT. Protein: CASRQTGGELFF. This rearrangement joins TRBV6-5 to TRBJ2-2; D may be TRBD1 (5 bases). CDR1 is MNHEY and CDR2 is SVGAGI in the germline V gene. The CDR3 length is 12 residues. Trimming cost V 6 bases and J 7 bases, with 9 bases left between them.

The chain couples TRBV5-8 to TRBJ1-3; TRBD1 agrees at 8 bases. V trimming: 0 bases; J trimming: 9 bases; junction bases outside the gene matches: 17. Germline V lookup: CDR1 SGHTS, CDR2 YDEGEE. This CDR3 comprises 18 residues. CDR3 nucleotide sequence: TGTGCCAGCAGCTTGGAAGGGACAGGTGTCCTCTTAGGGGGCACCATATATTTT. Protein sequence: CASSLEGTGVLLGGTIYF. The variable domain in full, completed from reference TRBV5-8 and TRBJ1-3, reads EAGVTQSPTHLIKTRGQQATLRCSPISGHTSVYWYQQALGLGLQFLLWYDEGEERNRGNFPPRFSGRQFPNYSSELNVNALELEDSALYLCASSLEGTGVLLGGTIYFGEGSWLTVV.

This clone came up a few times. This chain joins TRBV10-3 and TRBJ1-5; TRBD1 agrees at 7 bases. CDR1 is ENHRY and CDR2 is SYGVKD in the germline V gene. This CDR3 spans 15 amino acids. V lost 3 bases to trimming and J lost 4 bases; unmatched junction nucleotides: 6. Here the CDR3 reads CAISESGGTNQPQHF. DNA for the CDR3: TGTGCCATCAGTGAATCAGGGGGGACTAATCAGCCCCAGCATTTT.

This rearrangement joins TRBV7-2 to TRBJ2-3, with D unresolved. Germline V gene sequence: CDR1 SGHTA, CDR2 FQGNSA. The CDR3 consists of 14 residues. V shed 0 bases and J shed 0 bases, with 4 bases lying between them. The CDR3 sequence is CASSLAASTDTQYF. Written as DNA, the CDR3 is TGTGCCAGCAGCTTAGCAGCCAGCACAGATACGCAGTATTTT.

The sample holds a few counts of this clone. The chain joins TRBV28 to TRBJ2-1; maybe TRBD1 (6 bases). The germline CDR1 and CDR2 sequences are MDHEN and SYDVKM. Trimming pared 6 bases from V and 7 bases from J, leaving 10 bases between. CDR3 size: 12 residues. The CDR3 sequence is CASSTGWNEQFF. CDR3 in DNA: TGTGCCAGCAGCACAGGGTGGAATGAGCAGTTCTTC.

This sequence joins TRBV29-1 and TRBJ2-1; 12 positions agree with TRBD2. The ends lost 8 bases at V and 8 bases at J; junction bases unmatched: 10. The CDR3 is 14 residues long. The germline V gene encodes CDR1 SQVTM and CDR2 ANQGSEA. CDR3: CSTRTSGRWDEQFF. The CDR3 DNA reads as TGCAGCACCAGAACTAGCGGGAGGTGGGATGAGCAGTTCTTC.

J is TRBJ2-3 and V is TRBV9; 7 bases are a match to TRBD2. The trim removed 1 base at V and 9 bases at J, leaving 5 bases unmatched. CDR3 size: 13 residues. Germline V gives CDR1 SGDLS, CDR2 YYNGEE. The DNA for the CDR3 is TGTGCCAGCAGCGTACACGGGGGGACCACGCAGTATTTT. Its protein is CASSVHGGTTQYF.

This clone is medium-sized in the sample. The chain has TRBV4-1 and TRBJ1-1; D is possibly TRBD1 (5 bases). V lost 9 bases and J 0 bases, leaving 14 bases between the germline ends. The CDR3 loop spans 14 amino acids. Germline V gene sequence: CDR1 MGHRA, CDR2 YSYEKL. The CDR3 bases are TGCGCCAGTCAGGGACGGACTATGAACACTGAAGCTTTCTTT. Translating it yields CASQGRTMNTEAFF.

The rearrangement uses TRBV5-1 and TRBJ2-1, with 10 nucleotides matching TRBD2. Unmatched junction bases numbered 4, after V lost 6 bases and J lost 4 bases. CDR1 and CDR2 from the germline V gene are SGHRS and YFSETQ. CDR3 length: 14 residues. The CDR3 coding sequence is TGCGCCAGCAACCCTAGCGGGAGTTACAATGAGCAGTTCTTC. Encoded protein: CASNPSGSYNEQFF.

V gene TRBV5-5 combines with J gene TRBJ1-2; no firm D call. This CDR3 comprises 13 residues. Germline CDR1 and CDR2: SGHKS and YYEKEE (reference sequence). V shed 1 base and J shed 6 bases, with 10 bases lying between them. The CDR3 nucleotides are TGTGCCAGCAGCTTGACGCCCGGGGATGGCTACACCTTC. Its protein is CASSLTPGDGYTF.

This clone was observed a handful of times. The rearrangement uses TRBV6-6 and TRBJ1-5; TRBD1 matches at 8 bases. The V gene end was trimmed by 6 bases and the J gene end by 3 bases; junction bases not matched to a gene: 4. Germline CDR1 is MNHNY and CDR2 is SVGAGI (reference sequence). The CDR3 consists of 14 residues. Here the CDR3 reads CASSGQGTNQPQHF. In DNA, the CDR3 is TGTGCCAGCAGCGGACAGGGTACCAATCAGCCCCAGCATTTT.